The TCR beta chain described here comes from a study of cytomegalovirus exposure and HLA in healthy donors. Findings of the study overall: Indistinguishable V segments such as TRBV6-2 and TRBV6-3 were excluded. A few of the chains that were CMV-associated were confirmed in vitro to be specific for CMV antigens.

After removal of 6 bases from V and 6 bases from J, the junction contained 7 bases not matched to a gene. The CDR3 is made up of 14 amino acids. Germline V gene lookup returns CDR1 SGHTA and CDR2 FQGNSA. The PCR used 60 Vbeta and 13 Jbeta primers. The assay was immunoSEQ multiplex PCR, and TCRdb's table has in-frame clones only and misses some. The sample has 110,000 to 150,000 clones; about three quarters are singletons. Worth noting for this clone: Its target is not known.

The J gene is TRBJ1-1, the V gene TRBV7-2; 10 nucleotides align to TRBD1. The receptor was derived from a male donor in good health and CMV-seronegative. What was sequenced was PBMCs. CDR3 bases: TGTGCCAGCAGGACAGGGGGCGGCTACGCTGAAGCTTTCTTT. Residues: CASRTGGGYAEAFF.